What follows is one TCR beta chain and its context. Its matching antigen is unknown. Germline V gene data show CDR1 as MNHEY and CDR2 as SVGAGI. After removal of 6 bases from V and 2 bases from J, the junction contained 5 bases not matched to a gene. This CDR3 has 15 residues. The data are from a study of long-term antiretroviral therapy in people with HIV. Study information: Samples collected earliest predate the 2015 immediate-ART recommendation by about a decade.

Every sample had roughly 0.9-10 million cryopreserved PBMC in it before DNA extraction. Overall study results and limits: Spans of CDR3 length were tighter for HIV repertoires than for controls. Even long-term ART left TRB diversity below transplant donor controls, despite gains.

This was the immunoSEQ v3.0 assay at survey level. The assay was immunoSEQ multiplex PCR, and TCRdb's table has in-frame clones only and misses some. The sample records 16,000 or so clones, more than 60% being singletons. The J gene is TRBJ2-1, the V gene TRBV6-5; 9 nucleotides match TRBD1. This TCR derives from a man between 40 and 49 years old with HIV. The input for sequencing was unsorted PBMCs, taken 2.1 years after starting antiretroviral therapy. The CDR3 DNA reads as TGTGCCAGCAGCCTACAGGGGGCAGCCTACAATGAGCAGTTCTTC. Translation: CASSLQGAAYNEQFF.